This TCR beta chain is drawn from a study of blood T cell repertoires in COVID-19. Study in general: There were acute and convalescent COVID-19 samples, and they came from the United States, Italy and Spain. Sources were T cells, B-cell-depleted T cells, or PBMCs; the material itself was cDNA or gDNA.

In germline, CDR1 is MGHRA, CDR2 YSYEKL. Trimming took 0 bases from V and 4 from J, leaving 13 bases between them. This CDR3 spans 15 amino acids. Per the original data handling: For nucleated cells, counts were estimated from reference gene primer amplification. TCRdb's table, derived via immunoSEQ multiplex PCR, lists solely in-frame clones and lacks some. V, J and clone size reflect that table, while D and trimming were determined from the DNA. The data show some 190,000 clones, more than 75% seen once. V and J are TRBV4-1 and TRBJ2-7; D might be TRBD2 (5 bases). Specimen: peripheral blood. The TCR was taken from an elderly woman with acute or convalescent COVID-19. DNA of the CDR3: TGCGCCAGCAGCCAAGATCCGGGGAGCCCTTACGAGCAGTACTTC. This codes for CASSQDPGSPYEQYF.